Following are 3 T cell receptor beta chains from one sample sequenced in a study of T-cell reconstitution after alpha-beta-depleted transplantation in children. The library targeted TCRbeta and was prepared with unique molecular identifiers. In TCRdb, the PCR reads were re-called with MiXCR into one record per CDR3 protein. The table has 250,000 to 400,000 distinct CDR3 sequences, around 25% seen once. The material was PBMCs, mostly from graft donor cells, obtained 180 days after TCRalphabeta/CD19-depleted stem cell transplant. The receptors here all came from a male patient younger than 18 who had a stem cell transplant for acute lymphoblastic leukemia, so the T cells may come from the graft donor.

This clonotype has more than one count but fewer than ten. The chain recombines TRBV7-2 with TRBJ2-3, with D unresolved. Germline V gene data show CDR1 as SGHTA and CDR2 as FQGNSA. CDR3 length: 13 residues. V lost 8 bases to trimming and J lost 0 bases, with 9 bases between them. The CDR3, as DNA: TGTGCCAGCCGAGCTAGGAGCACAGATACGCAGTATTTT. This sequence encodes CASRARSTDTQYF.

This clonotype has a handful of counts. V usage is TRBV7-9 and J usage is TRBJ1-2; 9 bases are shared with TRBD1. The CDR3 covers 14 residues. Germline V gives CDR1 SEHNR, CDR2 FQNEAQ (reference sequence). With 3 bases clipped from V and 3 bases from J, the junction kept 2 bases outside the gene matches. The CDR3 DNA reads TGTGCCAGCAGCTTCGGGACAGGGTACTATGGCTACACCTTC. It encodes CASSFGTGYYGYTF.

The chain recombines TRBV11-2 with TRBJ2-5, with TRBD2 as a possible D gene (5 bases). From germline, CDR1 is SGHAT and CDR2 FQNNGV. Trimming pared 7 bases from V and 5 bases from J, leaving 23 bases between. This CDR3 spans 16 amino acids. The DNA of the CDR3 is TGTGCCAGCACCAAGGGAGCGCCTAACAGTCCTGAGACCCAGTACTTC. The encoded protein is CASTKGAPNSPETQYF.